These T cell receptor beta chains were read from a single sample in a study of CD4 T cells in relation to SARS-CoV-2 and coronaviruses. Sequencing used immunoSEQ multiplex PCR; TCRdb keeps in-frame clones, though not all of them. The sample has fewer than 14,000 clones, around 87% seen once; the top ten hold 2.2%. The sequenced material came from naive CD4+ T cells from PBMCs. These receptors originate from an adult with COVID-19. Both conserved end residues are part of each CDR3.

v_gene | CDR3aa
TRBV5-5 | CASYPRASGGFDEQYF
TRBV11-3 | CASSSSGANTGELFF
TRBV28 | CASSLSATSGNTIYF
TRBV7-9 | CASSLRLAGLDEQYF
TRBV5-1 | CASSLQTGPVLHSSTF
TRBV6-5 | CASTMDANNSPLHF
TRBV6-5 | CASRTGGVGQDTQYF
TRBV28 | CASSLKAGLVFYTGELFF
TRBV9 | CASSVAQGAFYGYTF
TRBV5-4 | CASSGSGVRETQYF
TRBV6-5 | CASSQSGTANTEAFF
TRBV5-1 | CASSVDRVGKGFGNTIYF
TRBV7-2 | CASSTTVNQPQHF
TRBV7-2 | CASSLPSTDTQYF
TRBV6-2/TRBV6-3 | CASSPRGQGIQYF
TRBV6-6 | CAALGSSYEQYF
TRBV19 | CASTDRATQYF
TRBV28 | CASSPGTADGYTF
TRBV5-1 | CASSLAGAHSYEQYF
TRBV5-1 | CASSLDGGTIYEQYF
TRBV5-1 | CASSAIGSYSGNTIYF
TRBV28 | CASLGQGIRVQYF
TRBV6-6 | CASGESGRTYEQYF
TRBV7-3 | CASSFRGGAYNEQFF
TRBV7-9 | CASSLDFSGNTIYF
TRBV7-9 | CASSRSGGYEQYF
TRBV7-9 | CASRPGQGSGYTF
TRBV14 | CASSQGGTMNTEAFF
TRBV6-5 | CASSLDRVVTDTQYF
TRBV28 | CASSLMATSTGYSPEAFF
TRBV3-1/TRBV3-2 | CASSLSSSGPEQYF
TRBV5-1 | CASSVGWAEKLFF
TRBV6-6 | CASSYLRATEAFF
TRBV19 | CASTLLGGGGEPQHF
TRBV19 | CATGREELNEQYF
TRBV9 | CASSVGTGAMNTEAFF
TRBV12-3/TRBV12-4 | CASSLSKQETQYF
TRBV5-5 | CASSLEGRTNTGELFF
TRBV7-9 | CASSPSGSNTEAFF
TRBV19 | CASNRDRASGANVLTF
TRBV12-5 | CASGLARGPNVNSPLHF
TRBV28 | CASSSPRDSTYGSNQPQHF
TRBV5-1 | CASSLEGLAGGQETQYF
TRBV5-1 | CASSLSGRDGYTF
TRBV5-6 | CASSLQLDSSGANVLTF
TRBV30 | CAWRPGQPYEQYF
TRBV4-2 | CASSQASAGGPEQFF
TRBV12-3/TRBV12-4 | CASRRDMNYGYTF
TRBV4-3 | CASSQARQVYGYTF
TRBV6-5 | CASSTQTGGRGYTF
TRBV19 | CASSIVSGGYGYTF
TRBV23-1 | CASTHSTDTQYF
TRBV19 | CASSILRGGEQYF